Reported below is one T cell receptor (beta chain). Its antigen is unidentified. Using a J-beta primer mix together with a sample-barcoded 5' primer, a second PCR was run for roughly 6 to 11 cycles. CDR3-containing paired-end reads numbered at least 2.5 million in each sample. TCRdb re-derived calls from the 5' RACE reads in MiXCR, one entry per CDR3 protein. The sample records over a million distinct CDR3 sequences, under 30% being singletons. This entry belongs to a study of blood T cells in healthy people across ages. Study results and caveats: In long-lived donors, naive CD4+ cell counts and diversity exceeded those of aged donors.

The germline gives CDR1 SGHVS, CDR2 FNYEAQ. V shed 5 bases and J 7 bases; nucleotides not matched to a gene: 9. This CDR3 is 15 amino acids long. The data were also submitted as part of a second study, on T cells of mothers and their children. That publication notes: The donors comprised a handful of children and their three healthy Caucasian mothers.

What was sequenced was blood. The receptor was derived from a girl aged 2 to 9 in good health. This chain connects TRBV7-6 to TRBJ2-7; 12 positions agree with TRBD1. CDR3 nucleotide sequence: TGTGCCAGCAGCAACCCGGGACAGGGGGCGCTTGAGCAGTACTTC. Residues: CASSNPGQGALEQYF.